This TCR beta chain was identified during a study of cytomegalovirus exposure and HLA in healthy donors (dated by TCRdb to about 2017). In terms of the full investigation: In an earlier analysis of under 600 of the donors, 250 to 350 Gb of sequence data and approximately 120 million unique TCR beta sequences from about 179 million T cells were reported. An early release that covered around 590 HLA-typed donors contained about 300 gigabases of sequencing data and 65 million to 100 million unique TCR sequences. Of the approximately 370 genotyped donors, less than 90% were placed in the genetic ancestry cluster associated with self-reported Caucasian donors. The aim of the study was to test whether cataloging public T cell receptors could identify signatures of past pathogen exposure. The study profiled the T cell repertoires of about 640 subjects by immunosequencing and related them to cytomegalovirus serostatus. A separate validation cohort of over 95 different subjects was used in addition to the approximately 700-subject first cohort. High-throughput TCR immunosequencing, statistical association of individual TCRs with disease status, and machine learning were combined to predict cytomegalovirus infection status. In a later analysis, previously published TCR beta repertoires from 670 or so donors were re-analyzed and high-resolution HLA genotyping was added so that TCR occurrence patterns could be studied. Rather than using new phenotypic data, the later analysis identified candidate immune exposures from TCR beta sequences and from how often those sequences occurred across donors. To decide whether each TCR beta V gene segment behaved as functional or pseudogenic, an earlier analysis of nearly 600 of the donors relied on high-throughput TCR beta sequencing. Donor age, sex, ethnicity and CMV serostatus were collected together with the repertoire data. A later genetic analysis used genome-wide SNP genotypes for about 65% of the roughly 670 donors, treating that subset as a discovery cohort. All discovery cohort repertoires had been generated using a single sequencing platform. HLA typing included class I and class II loci at four-digit resolution. The number of donors typed differed by locus, with roughly 620-630 for A, B, C, DRB1 and DQB1, 522 for DQA1, 600 to 610 for DPA1, and about 450 for DPB1. Four to six DR-DQ haplotypes were handled as single units for association and clustering because linkage in the cohort was strong. Across around 400 genotyped donors of the cohort, an average of about 250,000 unique TCR beta nucleotide sequences per donor were sequenced, and 15% to 20% of those sequences were non-productive.

CDR1 SQVTM and CDR2 ANQGSEA were looked up in the germline V gene. Relative to germline, V is missing 3 bases and J is missing 3 bases, with 11 bases of the junction outside any gene match. There are 17 amino acids in the CDR3, from cysteine to phenylalanine inclusive. Just the 51-base CDR3 DNA is kept, in frame starting at base 1. Study-wide conclusions, independent of this receptor: According to a later analysis, most CMV-associated TCR beta chains appeared to be HLA-restricted, and the HLA associations seemed to be driven largely by CMV exposure. Strong co-occurrence of HLA alleles, especially DR and DQ, made assigning TCR associations to individual alleles difficult. Some IMGT-functional V segments, including TRBV6-2 and TRBV6-3, could not be told apart with the 87-base-pair reads, so those segments were excluded. According to a later analysis, TCR association rates differed among HLA loci, with DRB1 alleles showing the most associated TCRs and HLA-C alleles showing the fewest. A later analysis reported that several top co-occurrence clusters appeared linked to parvovirus B19, influenza, CMV and Epstein-Barr virus. At a false discovery rate of 0.05, a later analysis linked 16,951 TCR beta sequences to specific HLA alleles. A total of about 150 TCR beta chains were listed by the study as associated with cytomegalovirus. Compared with the roughly 700-donor mean, donors in an Asian-associated ancestry cluster had fewer N-insertions in productive TCRs, according to a later genetic analysis. V-gene and J-gene trimming of TCR beta chains was associated with a missense DCLRE1C variant in a later genetic analysis, and the association was replicated in an independent cohort. A further reported finding was that TCR beta sequences accurately predicted the HLA-A and HLA-B alleles for most subjects in the first cohort. Because some donors lacked HLA typing at each locus, the association tests relied only on the typed subset. While some public TCRs were present in many individuals, most TCR sequences turned up only very rarely across donors. The authors suggested that the approach could potentially be extended to other disease states and immunological phenotypes. Immune exposure information for the cohort was limited to CMV serostatus. The sequencing pipeline was judged likely to have produced a cluster of highly shared sequence variants as a technical artifact. Only TCR beta chains were sequenced in this cohort, and the absence of alpha or paired-chain data limited detectable features. The classifier was reported to diagnose cytomegalovirus status with high specificity and sensitivity in both the original and validation cohorts. Presence/absence analyses assumed roughly uniform sequencing depth across donors, an assumption that may not hold. In an earlier analysis of around 600 of the donors, most TCR beta V segments appeared in productive rearrangements about 87% or about 30% of the time, broadly matching IMGT annotations. Correlated functional status among segregating V segments might be attributable to linkage disequilibrium, but an unknown experimental factor could not be ruled out. A few of the identified cytomegalovirus-associated TCR beta chains were confirmed in vitro to be specific for cytomegalovirus antigens. Some 16 rarely observed V segments, including chromosome 9 orphons, were excluded from the earlier analysis of several hundred of the donors because counts were too low. In a later analysis, HLA-associated TCR beta chains showed more clonal expansion and lower generation probabilities than non-associated chains that were equally common.

The cohort consisted of some 670 healthy bone marrow donors. At the time of sampling, every cohort member was nominally healthy, though immune exposures that went unrecorded were likely present. The donor was CMV seronegative and belonged to the group of over 300 seronegative cohort members. Every donor gave a peripheral blood sample, and the peripheral blood mononuclear cells from that sample were used for TCR beta sequencing. The Qiagen DNeasy Blood Extraction Kit was used to extract genomic DNA from the blood cell samples. Libraries were prepared through the immunoSEQ multiplex PCR assay. For the multiplex PCR, a mixture combining 60 forward primers for TCR Vbeta segments and 13 reverse primers for TCR Jbeta segments was used. The CDR3 region of rearranged TCR beta genes was amplified from genomic DNA by a multiplex PCR assay. The amplified TCR beta libraries were sequenced on the Illumina HiSeq System as 87-base-pair reads. The published analysis was carried out like this. A later analysis tallied about 77 million unique TCR beta chains across the roughly 610 repertoires, and about 12 million of those chains were shared by two or more donors. A nearest-neighbor algorithm error-corrected the raw reads and collapsed the reads into unique sequences, merging closely related sequences to remove PCR and sequencing errors. To assign V, D and J gene segments, CDR3 sequences were aligned to IMGT reference sequences. For a sequence to be retained, a match of at least six nucleotides was required to both a V gene segment and a J gene segment. Rearrangements were classified as productive when the CDR3 lacked stop codons and remained in frame with V and J, and all other rearrangements were classified as non-productive. CDR3 was defined by IMGT convention, running from the second conserved V-encoded cysteine to the conserved J-encoded phenylalanine. The earlier analysis of fewer than 750 of the donors excluded sequences that lacked an unambiguous match to a single V gene segment. In an earlier analysis of several hundred of the donors, V segments were called functional above 56.7% productive rearrangements and were called segregating when the between-donor standard deviation exceeded 5%. To diagnose cytomegalovirus status from the catalog of TCR beta chain sequences, a statistical classification framework was built. In a later analysis, V and J genes were assigned by comparing TCR nucleotide sequences against IMGT/GENE-DB human TR gene sequences. In a later analysis, CDR3 sequences and most-parsimonious VDJ recombination scenarios were assigned using the TCRdist pipeline. In a later analysis, every TCR beta chain was defined by the combination of its CDR3 amino acid sequence and its V-gene family, and reads without a unique V-gene family were dropped. A later analysis removed roughly 590 highly shared, low-generation-probability nucleotide sequences to deal with suspected cross-contamination and a sequencing artifact. In a later analysis, a clonal expansion index was calculated for each public chain from normalized within-repertoire ranks of inferred template counts. In a later analysis, generation probabilities were computed using a VDJ recombination model fitted to out-of-frame rearrangements, and the results were checked against IGoR. In a later analysis, TCR-TCR, TCR-HLA and TCR-CMV co-occurrence was scored with hypergeometric tests, and a repertoire-size bias correction was applied to TCR pairs. False discovery rates were estimated in a later analysis by permuting HLA or CMV assignments 20 times. In a later analysis, co-occurring TCRs were grouped with DBSCAN, and TCRdist sequence similarity was added when clustering was performed within HLA-allele-positive subsets. Repertoires with fewer than 30,000 or more than 120,000 public chains, plus five repertoires with anomalous nucleotide sharing, were excluded from co-occurrence clustering. Entries here come from immuneACCESS through TCRdb and include only in-frame sequences with V and J called. Some clones fail to appear in such tables; in the studies checked, an unresolved V gene covers under half of the shortfall, and the cause of the remainder is unknown. V and J calls plus clone size are reproduced from that table; the DNA served to infer D and trimming. Recorded for this sample are 150,000 to 200,000 clones; approximately 80% of them occurred a single time. The ten largest clonotypes hold 1.5% to 2% of the sample.

With respect to this clone: It lacks a known antigen. Base-call qualities are not available, and no considerably larger clone is one nucleotide away.

The sequence links TRBV29-1 to TRBJ2-1; the junction holds 10 bases that match TRBD2. The TCR comes from a woman between 18 and 29 years old in good health and CMV-seronegative. Sequenced input: PBMCs. The DNA reads as follows: TGCAGCGTTGAGGCCCGACTAGCGGGTAGCGTCTACAATGAGCAGTTCTTC. This translates into CSVEARLAGSVYNEQFF.